This TCR beta chain was sequenced for a study of cytomegalovirus exposure and HLA in healthy donors. Trimming stripped 5 bases from V and 8 bases from J, with 16 bases between. The germline V gene encodes CDR1 SSHAT and CDR2 FNYEAQ (reference sequence). This CDR3 has 14 residues. With 60 Vbeta and 13 Jbeta primers, the PCR was carried out. TCRdb keeps only in-frame clones here, not all; method: immunoSEQ multiplex PCR. The sample records about 160,000 clones, roughly 83% being singletons. This clone was seen only a few times. The specimen was PBMCs. The clonotype comes from a man aged 30 to 39 in good health and CMV-seronegative. This chain links TRBV7-7 with TRBJ2-1, with D perhaps matching TRBD2 (6 bases). The CDR3 region has the DNA TGTGCCAGCAGCCGACTAGGATTTAAGGATGAGCAGTTCTTC. It codes for CASSRLGFKDEQFF.